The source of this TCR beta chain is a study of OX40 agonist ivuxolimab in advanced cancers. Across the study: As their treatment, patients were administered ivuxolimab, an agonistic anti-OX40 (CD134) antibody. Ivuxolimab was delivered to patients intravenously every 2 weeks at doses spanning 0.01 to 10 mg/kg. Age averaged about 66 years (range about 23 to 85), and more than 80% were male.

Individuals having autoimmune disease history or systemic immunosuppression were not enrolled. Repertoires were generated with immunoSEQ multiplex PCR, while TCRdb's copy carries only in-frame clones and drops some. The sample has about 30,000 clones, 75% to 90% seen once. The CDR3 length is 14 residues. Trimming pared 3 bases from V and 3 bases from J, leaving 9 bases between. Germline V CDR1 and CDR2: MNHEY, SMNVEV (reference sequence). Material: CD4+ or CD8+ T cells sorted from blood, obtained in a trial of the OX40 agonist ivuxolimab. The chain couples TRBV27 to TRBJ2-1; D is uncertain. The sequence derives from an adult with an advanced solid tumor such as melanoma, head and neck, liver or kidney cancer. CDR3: CASSFQWDYNEQFF. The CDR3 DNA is TGTGCCAGCAGTTTTCAGTGGGACTACAATGAGCAGTTCTTC.